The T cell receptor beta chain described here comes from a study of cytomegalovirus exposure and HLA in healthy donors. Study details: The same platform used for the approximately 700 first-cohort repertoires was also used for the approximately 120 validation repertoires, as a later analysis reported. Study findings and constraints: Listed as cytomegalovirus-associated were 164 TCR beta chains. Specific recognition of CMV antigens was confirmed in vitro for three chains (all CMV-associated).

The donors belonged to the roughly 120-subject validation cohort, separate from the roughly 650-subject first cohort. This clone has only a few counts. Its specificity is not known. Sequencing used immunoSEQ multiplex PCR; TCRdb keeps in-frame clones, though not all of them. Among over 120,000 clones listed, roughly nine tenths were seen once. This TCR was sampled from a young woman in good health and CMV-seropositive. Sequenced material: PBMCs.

The CDR3 DNA reads as TGCAGTGCGAAGCGAAACTATGGCTACACCTTC. Its translation is CSAKRNYGYTF. The rearrangement joins TRBV20-1 to TRBJ1-2, with unresolved D. Germline-derived CDR1 and CDR2 are DFQATT and SNEGSKA (reference sequence). There are 11 residues in the CDR3. Trimming pared 6 bases from V and 2 bases from J, leaving 7 bases between.